These T cell receptor beta chains were read from a single sample in a study of T cell responses to AZD1222 COVID-19 vaccine. Clones were sequenced by immunoSEQ multiplex PCR, and TCRdb holds only the in-frame ones, with some missing. The sample includes over 150,000 clones, roughly 90% of them seen just once. The starting material was peripheral blood, obtained on day 0 of MenACWY control vaccination. The receptors were sampled from an adult in good health. The CDR3 runs from the conserved cysteine through the conserved F or W. Fields, in order: J gene, clone size, V gene, D gene, CDR3 DNA, CDR3 protein. The D gene is left open where the match is weak. The size entry is marked missing in some rows and otherwise reads once, few, many or a size class.

j_gene: TRBJ1-6
abundance: NA
v_gene: TRBV5-6
d_gene: NA
CDR3nt: TGTGCCAGCAGCCCTCTTAGAAATTCACCCCTCCACTTT
CDR3aa: CASSPLRNSPLHF

j_gene: TRBJ1-1
abundance: once
v_gene: TRBV6-1
d_gene: NA
CDR3nt: TGTGCCAGCAGTGATATTCTTCGCCAAGGGGCTGAAGCTTTCTTT
CDR3aa: CASSDILRQGAEAFF

j_gene: TRBJ1-2
abundance: NA
v_gene: TRBV29-1
d_gene: NA
CDR3nt: TGCAGCGTTGATACCCCTCAGGGGAGGAAGGGTGGGCATATACTCTATGGCTACACCTTC
CDR3aa: CSVDTPQGRKGGHILYGYTF

j_gene: TRBJ1-3
abundance: NA
v_gene: TRBV6-2/TRBV6-3
d_gene: NA
CDR3nt: TGTGCCAGCAGTTACTTGCGGGGGCGAGGAGGAAACACCATATATTTT
CDR3aa: CASSYLRGRGGNTIYF

j_gene: TRBJ1-2
abundance: few
v_gene: TRBV14
d_gene: NA
CDR3nt: TGTGCCAGCAGCCAAGTGGGCTCCTATGGCTACACCTTC
CDR3aa: CASSQVGSYGYTF

j_gene: TRBJ2-5
abundance: NA
v_gene: TRBV11-2
d_gene: TRBD1
CDR3nt: TGTGCCAGCAGCCTACCGGGACAGGGAGAAGAGACCCAGTACTTC
CDR3aa: CASSLPGQGEETQYF

j_gene: TRBJ1-3
abundance: NA
v_gene: TRBV5-6
d_gene: NA
CDR3nt: TGTGCCAGCAGCTTCCGGGGCCTGACCTCTGGAAACACCATATATTTT
CDR3aa: CASSFRGLTSGNTIYF

j_gene: TRBJ1-6
abundance: NA
v_gene: TRBV7-9
d_gene: NA
CDR3nt: TGTGCCAGCAGCTTACCAGAGGGCTTCGGATCACCCCTCCACTTT
CDR3aa: CASSLPEGFGSPLHF

j_gene: TRBJ1-2
abundance: NA
v_gene: TRBV28
d_gene: NA
CDR3nt: TGTGCCAGCAGTTTACCCCAGGACTATGGCTACACCTTC
CDR3aa: CASSLPQDYGYTF

j_gene: TRBJ2-3
abundance: NA
v_gene: TRBV3-1/TRBV3-2
d_gene: NA
CDR3nt: TGTGCCAGCAGCCAGGGACGGAGCACAGATACGCAGTATTTT
CDR3aa: CASSQGRSTDTQYF

j_gene: TRBJ2-1
abundance: NA
v_gene: TRBV7-9
d_gene: NA
CDR3nt: TGTGCCAGCAGCTTTGGAGGGGTTGAGCAGTTCTTC
CDR3aa: CASSFGGVEQFF

j_gene: TRBJ1-1
abundance: NA
v_gene: TRBV13
d_gene: NA
CDR3nt: TGTGCCAGCAGCTTAGACGAGGGAATGAACACTGAAGCTTTCTTT
CDR3aa: CASSLDEGMNTEAFF

j_gene: TRBJ1-5
abundance: few
v_gene: TRBV15
d_gene: TRBD1
CDR3nt: TGTGCCACCAGCAGACCTGGGACAGGGATCGGCAATCAGCCCCAGCATTTT
CDR3aa: CATSRPGTGIGNQPQHF

j_gene: TRBJ1-1
abundance: once
v_gene: TRBV4-3
d_gene: NA
CDR3nt: TGCGCCAGCAGCCTCCAACTCCTAGGAGCCGGGAACACTGAAGCTTTCTTT
CDR3aa: CASSLQLLGAGNTEAFF

j_gene: TRBJ2-1
abundance: NA
v_gene: TRBV11-1
d_gene: TRBD1
CDR3nt: TGTGCCAGCAGCCCCCCCGGGACAGGCCGTTTCTTC
CDR3aa: CASSPPGTGRFF

j_gene: TRBJ1-1
abundance: NA
v_gene: TRBV12-5
d_gene: TRBD1
CDR3nt: TGTGCTAGTCTAGCGACAGGGGGTTTACTGAACACTGAAGCTTTCTTT
CDR3aa: CASLATGGLLNTEAFF

j_gene: TRBJ1-2
abundance: NA
v_gene: TRBV10-3
d_gene: TRBD1
CDR3nt: TGTGCCATCAGTCGGACAGGGGTCTATGGCTACACCTTC
CDR3aa: CAISRTGVYGYTF

j_gene: TRBJ1-2
abundance: NA
v_gene: TRBV5-6
d_gene: NA
CDR3nt: TGTGCCAGCAGCTTGGGAAGTGCAGGGTATATCTATGGCTACACCTTC
CDR3aa: CASSLGSAGYIYGYTF

j_gene: TRBJ2-7
abundance: NA
v_gene: TRBV28
d_gene: NA
CDR3nt: TGTGCCAGCAGTACTAACCGCGGCCTCTACGAGCAGTACTTC
CDR3aa: CASSTNRGLYEQYF

j_gene: TRBJ2-7
abundance: NA
v_gene: TRBV5-1
d_gene: NA
CDR3nt: TGCGCCAGCAGTCGTCCAGAGACGCGGGAGCAGTACTTC
CDR3aa: CASSRPETREQYF

j_gene: TRBJ1-1
abundance: NA
v_gene: TRBV7-2
d_gene: NA
CDR3nt: TGTGCCAGCAGCTTAGCTTTACCGGGATCTGAAGCTTTCTTT
CDR3aa: CASSLALPGSEAFF

j_gene: TRBJ1-2
abundance: NA
v_gene: TRBV7-8
d_gene: NA
CDR3nt: TGTGCCAGCAGCCAAGAGGGCGTCTCATATGGCTACACCTTC
CDR3aa: CASSQEGVSYGYTF

j_gene: TRBJ2-1
abundance: NA
v_gene: TRBV11-3
d_gene: TRBD1
CDR3nt: TGTGCCAGCAGCTTCCGGGACAGATATGAGCAGTTCTTC
CDR3aa: CASSFRDRYEQFF

j_gene: TRBJ2-1
abundance: NA
v_gene: TRBV19
d_gene: TRBD2
CDR3nt: TGTGCCAGCGGGGACCTAGGACTAGCAGAGCTCAATGAGCAGTTCTTC
CDR3aa: CASGDLGLAELNEQFF

j_gene: TRBJ2-3
abundance: NA
v_gene: TRBV5-4
d_gene: TRBD2
CDR3nt: TGTGCCAGCAGCTTGGATGTTGGGACTAGCGGGAGAGATACGCAGTATTTT
CDR3aa: CASSLDVGTSGRDTQYF

j_gene: TRBJ2-7
abundance: NA
v_gene: TRBV7-2
d_gene: NA
CDR3nt: TGTGCCAGCAGCCTAGGATGGGGGAGCTCCTACGAGCAGTACTTC
CDR3aa: CASSLGWGSSYEQYF

j_gene: TRBJ2-1
abundance: NA
v_gene: TRBV7-9
d_gene: TRBD2
CDR3nt: TGTGCCAGCAGCCGACGTGCGGGGGGCTACAATGAGCAGTTCTTC
CDR3aa: CASSRRAGGYNEQFF

j_gene: TRBJ1-1
abundance: NA
v_gene: TRBV2
d_gene: NA
CDR3nt: TGTGCCACCAGGAGGTGGGATGAAGCTTTCTTT
CDR3aa: CATRRWDEAFF

j_gene: TRBJ1-1
abundance: NA
v_gene: TRBV10-3
d_gene: TRBD1
CDR3nt: TGTGCCATCACCCAAGGGCAGGGGGTCACTGAAGCTTTCTTT
CDR3aa: CAITQGQGVTEAFF

j_gene: TRBJ1-1
abundance: NA
v_gene: TRBV5-5
d_gene: TRBD1
CDR3nt: TGTGCCAGCACCCGAGACAGGGCGAACACTGAAGCTTTCTTT
CDR3aa: CASTRDRANTEAFF

j_gene: TRBJ1-6
abundance: NA
v_gene: TRBV10-3
d_gene: TRBD1
CDR3nt: TGTGCCATCAGTGAACAAATACCGGGACAGGGGGCTTCACCCCTCCACTTT
CDR3aa: CAISEQIPGQGASPLHF

j_gene: TRBJ1-6
abundance: NA
v_gene: TRBV5-1
d_gene: NA
CDR3nt: TGCGCCAGCAGCTTGTTCCCGGGACGGGATTCACCCCTCCACTTT
CDR3aa: CASSLFPGRDSPLHF

j_gene: TRBJ2-7
abundance: once
v_gene: TRBV21-1
d_gene: NA
CDR3nt: TGTGCCAGCAGCCCGACGGTCGGCAGCTACGAGCAGTACTTC
CDR3aa: CASSPTVGSYEQYF

j_gene: TRBJ1-1
abundance: NA
v_gene: TRBV7-9
d_gene: NA
CDR3nt: TGTGCCAGCAGCTTTGACTCGAACACTGAAGCTTTCTTT
CDR3aa: CASSFDSNTEAFF

j_gene: TRBJ2-2
abundance: NA
v_gene: TRBV5-1
d_gene: NA
CDR3nt: TGCGCCAGCAGCTTGGCCCAGGGAAGCGGGGAGCTGTTTTTT
CDR3aa: CASSLAQGSGELFF

j_gene: TRBJ1-1
abundance: NA
v_gene: TRBV5-1
d_gene: NA
CDR3nt: TGCGCCAGCAGCTTGGCCGGGGGTAGCGTGGCTTTCTTT
CDR3aa: CASSLAGGSVAFF

j_gene: TRBJ1-1
abundance: NA
v_gene: TRBV28
d_gene: NA
CDR3nt: TGTGCCAGCAGCCTAAGGCGGACGAACACTGAAGCTTTCTTT
CDR3aa: CASSLRRTNTEAFF

j_gene: TRBJ2-7
abundance: NA
v_gene: TRBV10-3
d_gene: TRBD1
CDR3nt: TGTGCCATCAGTGCAGACAGGGGTCGGGACCGGGTTATTAGCCTAGGCCACGAGCAGTACTTC
CDR3aa: CAISADRGRDRVISLGHEQYF

j_gene: TRBJ1-1
abundance: NA
v_gene: TRBV6-5
d_gene: NA
CDR3nt: TGTGCCAGCAGCCGGGACACTTTGAACACTGAAGCTTTCTTT
CDR3aa: CASSRDTLNTEAFF

j_gene: TRBJ2-7
abundance: NA
v_gene: TRBV11-2
d_gene: NA
CDR3nt: TGTGCCAGCAGCTTCCCAGGGAGTTCCTACGAGCAGTACTTC
CDR3aa: CASSFPGSSYEQYF

j_gene: TRBJ1-4
abundance: NA
v_gene: TRBV7-6
d_gene: TRBD1
CDR3nt: TGTGCCAGCAGCTCTGGACAGGGGGGTGAAAAACTGTTTTTT
CDR3aa: CASSSGQGGEKLFF

j_gene: TRBJ2-7
abundance: NA
v_gene: TRBV29-1
d_gene: TRBD2
CDR3nt: TGCAGCGTGAGAGCGGGAGTAAGGTACGAGCAGTACTTC
CDR3aa: CSVRAGVRYEQYF

j_gene: TRBJ2-2
abundance: NA
v_gene: TRBV11-3
d_gene: NA
CDR3nt: TGTGCCAGCAGCTGGACCCTCCCGGGACCCCGTAACACCGGGGAGCTGTTTTTT
CDR3aa: CASSWTLPGPRNTGELFF

j_gene: TRBJ2-1
abundance: NA
v_gene: TRBV19
d_gene: NA
CDR3nt: TGTGCCAGTAGTATAGAATCCCAGCCCCCTAATGAGCAGTTCTTC
CDR3aa: CASSIESQPPNEQFF

j_gene: TRBJ2-7
abundance: NA
v_gene: TRBV28
d_gene: NA
CDR3nt: TGTGCCAGCAGGGGCGACGGGGCGCGTTTGCGCGAGCAGTACTTC
CDR3aa: CASRGDGARLREQYF

j_gene: TRBJ1-5
abundance: NA
v_gene: TRBV11-2
d_gene: TRBD1
CDR3nt: TGTGCCAGCAGCTCGGGGGGGACAGGGGGCGCGAGTCAGCCCCAGCATTTT
CDR3aa: CASSSGGTGGASQPQHF

j_gene: TRBJ2-5
abundance: NA
v_gene: TRBV11-3
d_gene: NA
CDR3nt: TGTGCCAGCAGCTTAGATAGCTTGGAGACCCAGTACTTC
CDR3aa: CASSLDSLETQYF